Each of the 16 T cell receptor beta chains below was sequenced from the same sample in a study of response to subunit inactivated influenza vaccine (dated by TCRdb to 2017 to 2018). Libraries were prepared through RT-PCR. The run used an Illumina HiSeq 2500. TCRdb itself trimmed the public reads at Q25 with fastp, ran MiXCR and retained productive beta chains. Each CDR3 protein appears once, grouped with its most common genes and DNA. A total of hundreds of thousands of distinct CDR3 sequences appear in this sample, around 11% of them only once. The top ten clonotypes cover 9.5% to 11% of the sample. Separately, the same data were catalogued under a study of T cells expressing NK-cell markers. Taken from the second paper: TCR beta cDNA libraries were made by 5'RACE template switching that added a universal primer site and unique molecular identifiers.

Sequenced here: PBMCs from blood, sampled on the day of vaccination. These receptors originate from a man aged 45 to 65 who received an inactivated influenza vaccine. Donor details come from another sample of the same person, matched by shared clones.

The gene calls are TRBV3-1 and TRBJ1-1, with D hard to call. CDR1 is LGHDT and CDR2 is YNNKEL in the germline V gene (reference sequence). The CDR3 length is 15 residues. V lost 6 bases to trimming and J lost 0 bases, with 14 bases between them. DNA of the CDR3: TGTGCCAGCAGTCGAGGCAGACTCATGAACACTGAAGCTTTCTTT. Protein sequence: CASSRGRLMNTEAFF.

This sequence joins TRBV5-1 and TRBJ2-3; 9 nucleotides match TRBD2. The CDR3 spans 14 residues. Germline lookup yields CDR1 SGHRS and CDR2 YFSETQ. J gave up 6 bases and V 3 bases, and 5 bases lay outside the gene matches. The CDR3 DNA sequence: TGCGCCAGCAGCTCGGACCTAGCGGGGGATACGCAGTATTTT. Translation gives CASSSDLAGDTQYF.

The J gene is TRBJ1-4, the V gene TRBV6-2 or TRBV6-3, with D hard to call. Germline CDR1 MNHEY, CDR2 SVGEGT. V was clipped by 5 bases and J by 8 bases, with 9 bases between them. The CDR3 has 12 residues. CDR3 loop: CASSRNSEKLFF. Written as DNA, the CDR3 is TGTGCCAGCAGTCGAAATTCGGAAAAACTGTTTTTT.

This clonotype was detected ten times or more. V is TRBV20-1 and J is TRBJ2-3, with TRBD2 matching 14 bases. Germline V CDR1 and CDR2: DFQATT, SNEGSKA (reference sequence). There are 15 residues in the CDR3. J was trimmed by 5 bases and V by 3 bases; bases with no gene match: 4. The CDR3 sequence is CSARGTSGRLDTQYF. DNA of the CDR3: TGCAGTGCTAGGGGGACTAGCGGGAGATTAGATACGCAGTATTTT.

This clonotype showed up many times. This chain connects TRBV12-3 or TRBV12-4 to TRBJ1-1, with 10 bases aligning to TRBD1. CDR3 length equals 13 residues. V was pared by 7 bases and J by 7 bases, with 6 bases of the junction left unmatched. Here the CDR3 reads CASNPTGGLEAFF. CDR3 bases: TGTGCCAGCAATCCGACAGGGGGCCTTGAAGCTTTCTTT.

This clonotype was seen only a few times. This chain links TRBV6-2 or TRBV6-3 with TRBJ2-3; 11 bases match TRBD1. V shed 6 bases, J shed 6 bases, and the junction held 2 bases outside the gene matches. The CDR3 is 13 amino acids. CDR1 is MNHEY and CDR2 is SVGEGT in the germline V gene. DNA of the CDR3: TGTGCCAGCAGAAGGACAGGGGGCGATACGCAGTATTTT. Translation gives CASRRTGGDTQYF.

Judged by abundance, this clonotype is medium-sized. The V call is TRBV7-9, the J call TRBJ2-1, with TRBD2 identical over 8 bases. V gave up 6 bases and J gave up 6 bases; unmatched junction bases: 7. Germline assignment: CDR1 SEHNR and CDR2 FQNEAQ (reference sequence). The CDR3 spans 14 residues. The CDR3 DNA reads TGTGCCAGCAGAGACTCCGGGACTAGCAATGAGCAGTTCTTC. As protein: CASRDSGTSNEQFF.

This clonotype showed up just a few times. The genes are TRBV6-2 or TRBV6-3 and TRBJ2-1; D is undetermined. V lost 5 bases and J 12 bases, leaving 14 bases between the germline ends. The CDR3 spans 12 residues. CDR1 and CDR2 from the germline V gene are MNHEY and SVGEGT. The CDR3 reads CASSPDRLGQFF. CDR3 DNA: TGTGCCAGCAGTCCCGACCGGCTCGGGCAGTTCTTC.

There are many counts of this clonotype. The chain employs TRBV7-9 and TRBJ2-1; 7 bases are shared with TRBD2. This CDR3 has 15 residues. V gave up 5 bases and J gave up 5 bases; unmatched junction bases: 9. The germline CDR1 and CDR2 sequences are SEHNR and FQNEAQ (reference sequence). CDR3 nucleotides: TGTGCCAGCAGCCGAACTAGCGCTGCAAACAATGAGCAGTTCTTC. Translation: CASSRTSAANNEQFF.

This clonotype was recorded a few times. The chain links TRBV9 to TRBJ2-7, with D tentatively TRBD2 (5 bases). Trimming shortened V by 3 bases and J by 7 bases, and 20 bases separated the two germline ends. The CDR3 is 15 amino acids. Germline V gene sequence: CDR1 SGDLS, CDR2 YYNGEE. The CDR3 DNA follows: TGTGCCAGCAGCGCTAAGGGCCATCCATCGGGGGAGCAGTACTTC. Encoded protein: CASSAKGHPSGEQYF. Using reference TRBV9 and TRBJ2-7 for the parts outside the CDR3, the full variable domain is DSGVTQTPKHLITATGQRVTLRCSPRSGDLSVYWYQQSLDQGLQFLIQYYNGEERAKGNILERFSAQQFPDLHSELNLSSLELGDSALYFCASSAKGHPSGEQYFGPGTRLTVT.

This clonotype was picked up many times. CDR3 protein: CSARDQTNEQFF. The CDR3 DNA sequence: TGCAGTGCTAGAGATCAGACGAATGAGCAGTTCTTC. The V and J genes are TRBV20-1 and TRBJ2-1; D gene unclear. V shed 0 bases and J shed 7 bases, with 7 bases lying between them. Germline values: CDR1 DFQATT, CDR2 SNEGSKA (reference sequence). The CDR3 is 12 amino acids.

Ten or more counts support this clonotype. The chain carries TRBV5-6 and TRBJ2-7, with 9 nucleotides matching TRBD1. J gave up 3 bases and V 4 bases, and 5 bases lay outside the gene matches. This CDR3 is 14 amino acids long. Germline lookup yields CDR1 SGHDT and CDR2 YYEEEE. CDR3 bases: TGTGCCAGCAGCCGCGGGACAGGGATCTACGAGCAGTACTTC. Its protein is CASSRGTGIYEQYF.

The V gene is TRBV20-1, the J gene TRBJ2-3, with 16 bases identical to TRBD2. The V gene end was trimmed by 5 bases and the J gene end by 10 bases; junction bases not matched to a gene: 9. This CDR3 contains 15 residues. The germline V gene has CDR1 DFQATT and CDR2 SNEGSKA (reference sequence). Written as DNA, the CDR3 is TGCAGTGCTGGAACCGGGACTAGCGGGGGGGAGGCGCAGTATTTT. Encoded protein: CSAGTGTSGGEAQYF.

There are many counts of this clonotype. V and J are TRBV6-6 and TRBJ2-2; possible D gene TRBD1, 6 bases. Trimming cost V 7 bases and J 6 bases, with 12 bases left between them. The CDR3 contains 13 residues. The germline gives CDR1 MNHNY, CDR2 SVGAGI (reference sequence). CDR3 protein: CASMYRASGELFF. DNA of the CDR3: TGTGCCAGCATGTACAGGGCATCCGGGGAGCTGTTTTTT.

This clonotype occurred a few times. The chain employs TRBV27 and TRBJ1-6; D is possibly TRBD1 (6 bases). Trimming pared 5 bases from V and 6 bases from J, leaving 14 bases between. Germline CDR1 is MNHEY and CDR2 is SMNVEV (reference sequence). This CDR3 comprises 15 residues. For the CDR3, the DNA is TGTGCCAGCAGTCTAGGGGGGCAGCTTAATTCACCCCTCCACTTT. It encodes CASSLGGQLNSPLHF.

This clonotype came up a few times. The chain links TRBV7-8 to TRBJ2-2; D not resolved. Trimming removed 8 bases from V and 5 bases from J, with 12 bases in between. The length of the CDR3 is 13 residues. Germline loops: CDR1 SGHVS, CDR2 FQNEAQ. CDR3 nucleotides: TGTGCCAGCGGTGAAGGTGGGACCGGGGAGCTGTTTTTT. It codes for CASGEGGTGELFF.